This TCR beta chain was recovered during a study of T cell clonotyping in hematopoietic cell transplantation. Study results and caveats: Without cell sorting, CD4 versus CD8 contributions remain unresolved. Few recipient clonotypes overlapped donors; over 97% were de novo at given depth.

With regard to this clone: The antigen is undetermined.

Sequencing used immunoSEQ multiplex PCR; TCRdb keeps in-frame clones, though not all of them. In the table there are about 15,000 clones, about 60% of which are singletons. With 1 base removed from V and 10 bases from J, the gap between germline ends came to 8 bases. Germline CDR1 GTSNPN, CDR2 SVGIG (reference sequence). The CDR3 length is 11 residues. The specimen sequenced was PBMCs. The source is a human donor who either received an allogeneic hematopoietic cell transplant for a myeloid malignancy or was a related donor (not recorded which). Some clones in this sample may be carry-over from other donors' samples. This chain uses TRBV30 with TRBJ2-1; no reliable D call. The CDR3 reads CAWSEIDEQFF. The DNA of the CDR3 is TGTGCCTGGAGTGAGATTGACGAGCAGTTCTTC. The whole variable domain, filled in from reference TRBV30 and TRBJ2-1, reads SQTIHQWPATLVQPVGSPLSLECTVEGTSNPNLYWYRQAAGRGLQLLFYSVGIGQISSEVPQNLSASRPQDRQFILSSKKLLLSDSGFYLCAWSEIDEQFFGPGTRLTVL.